This T cell receptor (beta chain) was retrieved from a study of OX40 agonist ivuxolimab in advanced cancers. At the level of the study: A partial response was reached by three patients: one with hepatocellular carcinoma and two with cutaneous melanoma.

On cycle 4 day 1 and cycle 7 day 1, as well as at baseline, blood was sampled. To note about this clone: Its antigen is currently unknown.

Findings and caveats of the study: At 0.1 to 3.0 mg/kg, clonal expansion of CD4+ and CD8+ blood T cells had occurred by week 6.

Sequencing was performed with immunoSEQ multiplex PCR; in TCRdb, only in-frame clones are kept and a portion is missing. Here the sample spans 73,000 or so clones, 70% to 90% being singletons. Germline V gene data show CDR1 as LGHNA and CDR2 as YSLEER. The CDR3 spans 14 residues. V shed 6 bases, J shed 1 base, and the junction held 1 base outside the gene matches. The clonotype originates from an adult with an advanced solid tumor such as melanoma, head and neck, liver or kidney cancer. The chain carries TRBV4-3 and TRBJ2-2, with 8 positions matching TRBD1. The sequencing used CD4+ or CD8+ T cells sorted from blood, collected in a trial of the OX40 agonist ivuxolimab. CDR3 nucleotide sequence: TGCGCCAGCAGAGGACAGGGGAACACCGGGGAGCTGTTTTTT. It is translated as CASRGQGNTGELFF.